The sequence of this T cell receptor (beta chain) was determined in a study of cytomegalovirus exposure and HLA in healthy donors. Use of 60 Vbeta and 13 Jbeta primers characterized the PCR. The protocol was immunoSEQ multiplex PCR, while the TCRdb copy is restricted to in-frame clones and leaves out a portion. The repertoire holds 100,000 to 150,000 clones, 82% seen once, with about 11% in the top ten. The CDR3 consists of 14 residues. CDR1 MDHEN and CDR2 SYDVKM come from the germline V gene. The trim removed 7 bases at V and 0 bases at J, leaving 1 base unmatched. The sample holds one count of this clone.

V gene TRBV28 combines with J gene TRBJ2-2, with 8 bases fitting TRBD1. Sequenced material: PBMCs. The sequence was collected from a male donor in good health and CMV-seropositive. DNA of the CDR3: TGTGCCAGCATACAGGGGGCGAACACCGGGGAGCTGTTTTTT. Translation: CASIQGANTGELFF. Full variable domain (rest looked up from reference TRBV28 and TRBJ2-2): DVKVTQSSRYLVKRTGEKVFLECVQDMDHENMFWYRQDPGLGLRLIYFSYDVKMKEKGDIPEGYSVSREKKERFSLILESASTNQTSMYLCASIQGANTGELFFGEGSRLTVL.